One TCR beta chain is described in this entry. These data belong to a study of blood T cell repertoires in COVID-19. Method: immunoSEQ multiplex PCR; TCRdb's copy keeps in-frame clones and lacks some. This sample carries approximately 150,000 clones, 87% of them seen once, and the ten largest clones take just under 0.95%. CDR1 and CDR2 from the germline V gene are MNHEY and SVGAGI. The CDR3 consists of 15 residues. With V trimmed by 9 bases and J by 0 bases, 10 bases remained unmatched. The origin of this receptor is a woman in her forties or fifties with acute or convalescent COVID-19. The V gene is TRBV6-5, the J gene TRBJ2-7; 8 nucleotides align to TRBD2. Material: peripheral blood. The CDR3 reads CASEGSGVTSYEQYF. CDR3 nucleotide sequence: TGTGCCAGTGAAGGTAGCGGGGTAACCTCCTACGAGCAGTACTTC.